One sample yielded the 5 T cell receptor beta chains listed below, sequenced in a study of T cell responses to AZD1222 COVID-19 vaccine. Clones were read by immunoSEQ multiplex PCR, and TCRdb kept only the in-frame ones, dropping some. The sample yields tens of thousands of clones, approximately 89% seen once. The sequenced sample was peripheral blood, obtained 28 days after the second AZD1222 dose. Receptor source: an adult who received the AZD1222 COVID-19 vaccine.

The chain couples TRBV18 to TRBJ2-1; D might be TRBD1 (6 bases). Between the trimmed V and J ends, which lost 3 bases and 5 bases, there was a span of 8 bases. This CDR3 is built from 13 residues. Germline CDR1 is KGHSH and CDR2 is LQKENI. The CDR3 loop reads CASSPDRNNEQFF. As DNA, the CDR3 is TGTGCCAGCTCACCGGACAGAAACAATGAGCAGTTCTTC.

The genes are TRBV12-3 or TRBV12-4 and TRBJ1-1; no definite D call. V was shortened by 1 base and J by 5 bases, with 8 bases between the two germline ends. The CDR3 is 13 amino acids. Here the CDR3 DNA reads TGTGCCAGCAGTTTAGTAACGGGGACTGAAGCTTTCTTT. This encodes CASSLVTGTEAFF.

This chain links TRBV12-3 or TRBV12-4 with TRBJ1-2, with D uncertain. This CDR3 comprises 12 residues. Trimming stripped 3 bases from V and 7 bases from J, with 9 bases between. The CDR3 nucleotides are TGTGCCAGCAGTTTGGAAACCCGTGGCTACACCTTC. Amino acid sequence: CASSLETRGYTF.

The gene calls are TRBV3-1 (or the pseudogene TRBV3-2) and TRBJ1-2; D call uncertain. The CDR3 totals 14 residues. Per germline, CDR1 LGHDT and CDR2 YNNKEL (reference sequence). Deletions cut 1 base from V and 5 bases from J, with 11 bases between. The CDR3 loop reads CASSQGGVGYGYTF. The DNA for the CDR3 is TGTGCCAGCAGCCAAGGGGGTGTGGGGTATGGCTACACCTTC.

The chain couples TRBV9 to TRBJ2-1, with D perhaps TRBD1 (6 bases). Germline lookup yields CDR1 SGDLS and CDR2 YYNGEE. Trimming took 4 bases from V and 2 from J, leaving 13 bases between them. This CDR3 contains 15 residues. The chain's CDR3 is CASSSKGEPYNEQFF. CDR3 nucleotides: TGTGCCAGCAGCTCGAAGGGGGAGCCCTACAATGAGCAGTTCTTC.